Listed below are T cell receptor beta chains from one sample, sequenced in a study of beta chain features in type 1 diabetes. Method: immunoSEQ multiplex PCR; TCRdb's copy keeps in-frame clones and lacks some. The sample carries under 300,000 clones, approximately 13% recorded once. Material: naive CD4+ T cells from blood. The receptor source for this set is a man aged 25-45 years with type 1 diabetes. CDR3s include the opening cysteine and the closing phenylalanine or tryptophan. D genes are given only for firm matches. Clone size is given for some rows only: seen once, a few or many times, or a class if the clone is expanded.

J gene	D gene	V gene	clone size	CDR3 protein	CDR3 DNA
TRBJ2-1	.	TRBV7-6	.	CASSLEGVRQYEQFF	TGTGCCAGCAGCTTAGAGGGGGTCAGGCAGTATGAGCAGTTCTTC
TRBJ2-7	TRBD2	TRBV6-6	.	CASSYLGGDYEQYF	TGTGCCAGCAGTTACTTGGGAGGGGACTACGAGCAGTACTTC
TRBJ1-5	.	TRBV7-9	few	CASSLVKPRASNQPQHF	TGTGCCAGCAGCTTAGTAAAACCCAGGGCGAGCAATCAGCCCCAGCATTTT
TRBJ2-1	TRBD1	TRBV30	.	CAWSLGLDRKYNEQFF	TGTGCCTGGAGCCTGGGTTTGGACAGGAAATACAATGAGCAGTTCTTC
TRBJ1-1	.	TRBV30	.	CAWSADQVNTEAFF	TGTGCCTGGAGCGCAGATCAGGTGAACACTGAAGCTTTCTTT
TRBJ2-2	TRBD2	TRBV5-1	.	CASSLGLVAGELFF	TGCGCCAGCAGTTTGGGACTAGTGGCCGGGGAGCTGTTTTTT
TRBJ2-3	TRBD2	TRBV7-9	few	CASSARQRDRTDTQYF	TGTGCCAGCAGCGCCAGACAGCGGGACCGAACAGATACGCAGTATTTT
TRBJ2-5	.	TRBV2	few	CASREGPGETQYF	TGTGCCAGCAGAGAGGGCCCCGGAGAGACCCAGTACTTC
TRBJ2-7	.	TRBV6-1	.	CASSEAHSYEQYF	TGTGCCAGCAGTGAGGCACATTCCTACGAGCAGTACTTC
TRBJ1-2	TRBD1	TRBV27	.	CASRLMGTGEGYTF	TGTGCCAGCAGGCTAATGGGGACAGGGGAAGGCTACACCTTC
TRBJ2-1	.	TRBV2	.	CASNLEYEQFF	TGTGCCAGCAACCTGGAGTACGAGCAGTTCTTC
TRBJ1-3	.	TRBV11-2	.	CASSLVGNTIYF	TGTGCCAGCAGCTTAGTAGGAAACACCATATATTTT
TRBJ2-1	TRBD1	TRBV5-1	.	CASLTGDEQFF	TGCGCCAGCCTGACAGGGGATGAGCAGTTCTTC
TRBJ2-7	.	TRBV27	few	CASSTQGSYEQYF	TGTGCCAGCAGCACTCAGGGCTCCTACGAGCAGTACTTC
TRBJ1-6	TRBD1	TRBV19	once	CASSAGTGVESPLHF	TGTGCCAGTAGTGCCGGGACAGGGGTAGAGTCACCCCTCCACTTT
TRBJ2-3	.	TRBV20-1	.	CSAQRADTQYF	TGCAGTGCTCAGCGAGCGGATACGCAGTATTTT
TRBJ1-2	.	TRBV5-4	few	CASSFGGQSDYTF	TGTGCCAGCAGCTTTGGAGGCCAGTCTGACTACACCTTC
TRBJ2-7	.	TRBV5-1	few	CASRSDYEQYF	TGCGCCAGCCGGTCCGACTACGAGCAGTACTTC
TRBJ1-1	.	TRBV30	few	CAWSGSRMNTEAFF	TGTGCCTGGAGTGGTTCCAGGATGAACACTGAAGCTTTCTTT
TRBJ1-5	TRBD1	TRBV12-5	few	CASAPRRDRVNQPQHF	TGTGCTAGTGCTCCGAGGCGGGACAGGGTAAATCAGCCCCAGCATTTT
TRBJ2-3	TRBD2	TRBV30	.	CAWRASGGTSTDTQYF	TGTGCCTGGAGGGCTAGCGGGGGAACTAGCACAGATACGCAGTATTTT
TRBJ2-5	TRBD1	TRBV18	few	CASSPPGTGGETQYF	TGTGCCAGCTCACCACCCGGGACAGGGGGAGAGACCCAGTACTTC
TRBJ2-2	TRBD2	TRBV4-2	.	CASSRPSGTSGNTGELFF	TGTGCCAGCAGCCGTCCCTCCGGGACTAGCGGGAACACCGGGGAGCTGTTTTTT
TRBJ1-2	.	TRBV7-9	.	CASSRHLDTNYGYTF	TGTGCCAGCAGCCGACACCTGGACACGAACTATGGCTACACCTTC
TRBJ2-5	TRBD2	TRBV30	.	CAWSETSGVTQYF	TGTGCCTGGAGTGAGACTAGCGGGGTGACCCAGTACTTC
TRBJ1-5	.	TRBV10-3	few	CAISGGENNQPQHF	TGTGCCATCAGTGGGGGAGAGAACAATCAGCCCCAGCATTTT
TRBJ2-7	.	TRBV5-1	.	CASSLDGQSYEQYF	TGCGCCAGCAGCTTGGACGGACAGAGCTACGAGCAGTACTTC
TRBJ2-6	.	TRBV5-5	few	CASSLDRSGANVLTF	TGTGCCAGCAGCCTAGACAGGTCTGGGGCCAACGTCCTGACTTTC
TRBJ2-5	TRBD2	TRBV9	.	CASSVIGGVRETQYF	TGTGCCAGCAGCGTTATCGGGGGGGTCCGAGAGACCCAGTACTTC
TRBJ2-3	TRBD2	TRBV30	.	CACGGRGADTQYF	TGTGCCTGCGGGGGGAGAGGGGCAGATACGCAGTATTTT
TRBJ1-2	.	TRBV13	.	CASKRGGTNYGYTF	TGTGCCAGCAAACGAGGCGGAACTAACTATGGCTACACCTTC
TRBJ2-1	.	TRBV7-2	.	CASSPHGRGNYNEQFF	TGTGCCAGCAGCCCCCACGGACGGGGGAACTACAATGAGCAGTTCTTC
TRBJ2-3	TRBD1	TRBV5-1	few	CASRVTGTTDTQYF	TGCGCCAGCAGAGTGACAGGGACCACAGATACGCAGTATTTT
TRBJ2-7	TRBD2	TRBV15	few	CATSPQTSGRWGEQYF	TGTGCCACCAGCCCCCAAACTAGCGGGAGATGGGGCGAGCAGTACTTC
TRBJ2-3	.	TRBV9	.	CASSVGTANTDTQYF	TGTGCCAGCAGCGTAGGGACAGCGAACACAGATACGCAGTATTTT
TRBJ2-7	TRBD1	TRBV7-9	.	CASSGQAEQYF	TGTGCCAGCAGCGGACAGGCCGAGCAGTACTTC
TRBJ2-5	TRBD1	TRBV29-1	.	CSAVTGQETQYF	TGCAGCGCCGTGACAGGGCAAGAGACCCAGTACTTC
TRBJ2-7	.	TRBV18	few	CASSPVQGKVNEQYF	TGTGCCAGCTCACCAGTCCAGGGTAAGGTGAACGAGCAGTACTTC
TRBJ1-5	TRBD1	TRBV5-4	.	CASSRGTGGNQPQHF	TGTGCCAGCAGCCGTGGGACAGGTGGCAATCAGCCCCAGCATTTT
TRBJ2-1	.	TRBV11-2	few	CASSSQVESYNEQFF	TGTGCCAGCAGCTCGCAGGTTGAGTCCTACAATGAGCAGTTCTTC